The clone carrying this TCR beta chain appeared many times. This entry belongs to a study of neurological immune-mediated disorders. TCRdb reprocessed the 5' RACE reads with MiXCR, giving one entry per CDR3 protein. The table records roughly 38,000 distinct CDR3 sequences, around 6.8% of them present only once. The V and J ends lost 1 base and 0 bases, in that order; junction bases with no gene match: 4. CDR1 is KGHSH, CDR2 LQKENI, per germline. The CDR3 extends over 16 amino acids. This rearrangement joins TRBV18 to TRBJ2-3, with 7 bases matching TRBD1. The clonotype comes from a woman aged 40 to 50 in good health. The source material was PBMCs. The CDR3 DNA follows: TGTGCCAGCTCACCACGCGTCAGGGGGAGCACAGATACGCAGTATTTT. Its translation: CASSPRVRGSTDTQYF.